A selection of T cell receptor beta chains follows, all from one sample in a study of immune evolution from preneoplasia to lung adenocarcinoma. Libraries were prepared by immunoSEQ multiplex PCR; TCRdb keeps only in-frame clonotypes and omits some of them. The sample has roughly 6,100 clones; around four fifths are singletons. The sequenced sample was FFPE minimally invasive lung adenocarcinoma tissue. These receptors all stem from a person aged 50-75 years with lung adenocarcinoma. Each CDR3 is given with its conserved first and last residue. D genes are given only for firm matches. Part of the rows lack a size; the others show once, few, many or a class for expanded clones.

TRBV9	.	TRBJ2-7	.	TGTGCCAGCAGCGTAGGGACCGACACAACCTACGAGCAGTACTTC	CASSVGTDTTYEQYF
TRBV6-1	TRBD2	TRBJ2-7	.	TGTGCCAGCAGTGAGCGGGAGTCTTACGAGCAGTACTTC	CASSERESYEQYF
TRBV5-4	TRBD1	TRBJ1-2	.	TGTGCCAGCAGCGTGGACAGGGGTTTATATGGCTACACCTTC	CASSVDRGLYGYTF
TRBV6-6	.	TRBJ1-5	.	TGTGCCAGCAGTCAGGGGCGCAATCAGCCCCAGCATTTT	CASSQGRNQPQHF
TRBV6-6	.	TRBJ1-1	.	TGTGCCAGCAGTTATTCGTCTGGGGCAGGGGAAGCTTTCTTT	CASSYSSGAGEAFF
TRBV5-6	TRBD2	TRBJ2-5	.	TGTGCCAGCAGAAAAGCGGGAGGTTCCGAGACCCAGTACTTC	CASRKAGGSETQYF
TRBV30	.	TRBJ2-2	.	TGTGCCTGGGCTAACACCGGGGAGCTGTTTTTT	CAWANTGELFF
TRBV10-3	.	TRBJ2-1	.	TGTGCCATCAGTGACAAGCGTGAGCCCAAGGATGAGCAGTTCTTC	CAISDKREPKDEQFF
TRBV6-1	.	TRBJ1-6	.	TGTGCCAGCAGTGAAGGGGCACACTATAATTCACCCCTCCACTTT	CASSEGAHYNSPLHF
TRBV4-3	TRBD2	TRBJ2-3	.	TGCGCCAGCAGCCAAACGCTAGCGGGAGCCACAGATACGCAGTATTTT	CASSQTLAGATDTQYF
TRBV9	TRBD2	TRBJ2-7	.	TGTGCCAGCAGCCCAAGACTAGCGGGTCTCTTCGAGCAGTACTTC	CASSPRLAGLFEQYF
TRBV7-2	.	TRBJ2-6	.	TGTGCCAGCAGCTTAGCCGGGGCTGGGGCCAACGTCCTGACTTTC	CASSLAGAGANVLTF
TRBV6-6	.	TRBJ1-1	.	TGTGCCAGCAGTTACGGCGGGGGCGCAGCTTTCTTT	CASSYGGGAAFF
TRBV27	TRBD1	TRBJ1-5	few	TGTGCCAGCAGTTTACGACAGGGGCTTCAGCCCCAGCATTTT	CASSLRQGLQPQHF
TRBV6-6	TRBD1	TRBJ2-5	.	TGTGCCAGCAGCACCCTGGGACAGGCCCAAGAGACCCAGTACTTC	CASSTLGQAQETQYF
TRBV7-9	.	TRBJ2-1	.	TGTGCCAGCAGCGAACAGGGCGATGAGCAGTTCTTC	CASSEQGDEQFF
TRBV11-2	TRBD2	TRBJ2-5	.	TGTGCCAGCAGCTTACCCGGGACTAGCGGGGGAGGGCAAGAGACCCAGTACTTC	CASSLPGTSGGGQETQYF
TRBV9	TRBD1	TRBJ1-2	.	TGTGCCAGCAGCAAAGGACAGGGCTATGGCTACACCTTC	CASSKGQGYGYTF
TRBV7-3	TRBD1	TRBJ2-1	.	TGTGCCAGCAGCTTCGGGACAGGGTACAATGAGCAGTTCTTC	CASSFGTGYNEQFF
TRBV11-2	TRBD1	TRBJ1-1	once	TGTGCCAGCAGCTTAAGGGGGCTTGCTGCTGAAGCTTTCTTT	CASSLRGLAAEAFF
TRBV7-2	TRBD2	TRBJ2-5	.	TGTGCCAGCAGCTTAGCCCTAGCGGGAGGCGAGACCCAGTACTTC	CASSLALAGGETQYF
TRBV28	.	TRBJ1-6	.	TGTGCCAGCAGCACAGAACAGGGTCCACCCCTCCACTTT	CASSTEQGPPLHF
TRBV9	TRBD2	TRBJ2-7	.	TGTGCCAGCAGCGTAGTTGATAGCGGGGCCTCCGAGCAGTACTTC	CASSVVDSGASEQYF
TRBV7-3	.	TRBJ1-1	.	TGTGCCAGCAGCTTTGGGGGGATCACTGAAGCTTTCTTT	CASSFGGITEAFF